The subject of this entry is one T cell receptor beta chain. Its matching antigen is unknown. The data derive from a study of CXCR3-negative and CXCR3-positive naive CD8 T cells. Germline-derived CDR1 and CDR2 are MDHEN and SYDVKM. The CDR3 has 15 residues. Study results and caveats: Both naive subsets had comparably high diversity; memory CD8+ cells much lower. Researchers report that CXCR3-positive naive cells carry more hydrophobic TRB CDR3s than CXCR3-negative naive cells.

Through 5' RACE with UMI labels, the TRB cDNA libraries were prepared. TCRdb reanalyzed the 5' RACE reads, giving one entry per CDR3 protein sequence and no DNA. The specimen's table records some 130,000 distinct CDR3 sequences. V is TRBV28 and J is TRBJ2-3; TCRdb names TRBD1, which stays unverified in the absence of DNA. The clonotype was recovered from a human donor in good health. Some clones in this sample may be carry-over from other donors' samples. Sequences were obtained from naive CXCR3+ CD8+ T cells from blood. Described subset: CD45RO-CCR7+CD27+CD95- naive CD8+ T cells expressing CXCR3 (TNR3+). CDR3: CASSQRSGATDTQYF.